This record covers a single TCR beta chain. Its antigen is undetermined. V lost 5 bases to trimming and J lost 2 bases; unmatched junction nucleotides: 6. The CDR3 has 14 residues. Germline CDR1 LNHDA, CDR2 SQIVND (reference sequence). Sequenced by immunoSEQ multiplex PCR; TCRdb stores in-frame clones only, minus some. The top ten clones hold around 0.47% of a sample with approximately 1,500,000 clones, nearly 99% of them seen once. The data derive from a study of shared clonotypes between healthy human individuals. Whole-study results and caveats: Rarefaction exposed incomplete sorted-subset sequencing despite large depth.

Sequencing was carried out using naive CD4+ T cells sorted from blood. The subset: CD45RA+ positively selected. This clonotype was obtained from a man aged 25 to 40 in good health. This sequence joins TRBV19 and TRBJ2-7; TRBD1 agrees at 7 bases. The CDR3 region is CASSPQGFTYEQYF. As DNA, the CDR3 is TGTGCCAGTAGTCCACAGGGGTTCACCTACGAGCAGTACTTC.